What follows are 16 T cell receptor beta chains derived from one specimen sequenced in a study of T-cell reconstitution after alpha-beta-depleted transplantation in children. Unique molecular identifiers were incorporated during preparation of the TCRbeta library. TCRdb recomputed calls from the PCR reads with MiXCR, one row per CDR3 protein. The sample holds about 200,000 distinct CDR3 sequences, about 14% seen once. Source: PBMCs from the stem cell graft donor, taken from the stem cell graft. The receptors come from a human donor who donated a stem cell graft to a child with acute lymphoblastic leukemia.

This clonotype was detected many times. J is TRBJ2-3 and V is TRBV4-2; TRBD2 aligns across 16 bases. This CDR3 has 18 residues. Germline-derived CDR1 and CDR2 are LGHNA and YNFKEQ. The V gene end was trimmed by 6 bases and the J gene end by 3 bases; junction bases not matched to a gene: 9. Here the CDR3 reads CASSPTGTSGRATDTQYF. The DNA of the CDR3 is TGTGCCAGCAGTCCCACCGGGACTAGCGGGAGGGCAACAGATACGCAGTATTTT.

This clonotype appeared a few times. The rearrangement joins TRBV5-1 to TRBJ2-5; 11 positions match TRBD2. The J segment lost 1 base and the V segment lost 0 bases, leaving 5 bases of the junction unmatched. This CDR3 has 17 residues. CDR1 is SGHRS, CDR2 YFSETQ, per germline. CDR3 sequence (DNA): TGCGCCAGCAGCTTGGGCGGGACTAGCGGATTCCAAGAGACCCAGTACTTC. This codes for CASSLGGTSGFQETQYF.

In its sample, this clonotype was seen many times. V usage is TRBV4-1 and J usage is TRBJ2-3, with 11 bases lining up with TRBD2. The germline V gene encodes CDR1 MGHRA and CDR2 YSYEKL. The CDR3 is made up of 18 amino acids. The J segment lost 3 bases and the V segment lost 4 bases, leaving 12 bases of the junction unmatched. As DNA, the CDR3 is TGCGCCAGCAGCCCCCGCCGGCTAGCGGGAGGTGAGACAGATACGCAGTATTTT. Translated: CASSPRRLAGGETDTQYF.

On this clonotype: With a much larger clone just one base away, this may be a read error. The CDR3 DNA is TGTGCCAGCAGTCAGATTATGCGTGGCTACACCTTC. Translating gives CASSQIMRGYTF. The chain couples TRBV6-5 to TRBJ1-2; D remains unclear. Germline V gene lookup returns CDR1 MNHEY and CDR2 SVGAGI. Trimming took off 5 bases at V and 7 bases at J, with 11 bases between the two ends. The CDR3 spans 12 residues.

This clonotype was seen ten or more times. The V and J genes are TRBV6-6 and TRBJ1-2; D not certain. Trimming cost V 8 bases and J 3 bases, with 10 bases left between them. CDR1 and CDR2 from the germline V gene are MNHNY and SVGAGI (reference sequence). The CDR3 loop spans 12 amino acids. CDR3 DNA sequence: TGTGCCAGCCGGATTGGTGACTATGGCTACACCTTC. This gives the protein CASRIGDYGYTF.

This clonotype showed up many times. The V and J genes are TRBV10-3 and TRBJ1-2, with D possibly matching TRBD1 (6 bases). This CDR3 spans 16 amino acids. CDR1 is ENHRY, CDR2 SYGVKD, per germline. V lost 0 bases to trimming and J lost 1 base, with 12 bases between them. This CDR3 reads CAISESGGRSNYGYTF. The CDR3 DNA is TGTGCCATCAGTGAGTCTGGGGGCAGAAGTAACTATGGCTACACCTTC.

This clonotype was seen ten or more times. The rearrangement uses TRBV5-1 and TRBJ2-1; weak D call: TRBD2 (5 bases). The CDR3 runs to 13 residues. CDR1 SGHRS and CDR2 YFSETQ come from the germline V gene. Deletions cut 4 bases from V and 5 bases from J, with 10 bases between. This chain's CDR3 is CASSPAGDNEQFF. In nucleotides, the CDR3 is TGCGCCAGCAGCCCTGCCGGGGACAATGAGCAGTTCTTC.

This clonotype was observed a handful of times. This chain joins TRBV12-3 or TRBV12-4 and TRBJ2-4; 9 bases agree with TRBD2. The V segment lost 6 bases and the J segment 5 bases; nucleotides outside the gene matches: 11. The CDR3 spans 16 residues. CDR3 in DNA: TGTGCCAGCAGCCCGCTGGCGGGAGGGCCCCAAAACATTCAGTACTTC. Encoded protein: CASSPLAGGPQNIQYF.

This clonotype was observed many times. The rearrangement links TRBV7-6 to TRBJ2-2, with 8 positions matching TRBD1. This CDR3 is 14 amino acids long. V shed 5 bases, J shed 4 bases, and the junction held 3 bases outside the gene matches. Germline V gene sequence: CDR1 SGHVS, CDR2 FNYEAQ. CDR3 nucleotide sequence: TGTGCCAGCAGCCACGACAGGGGCACCGGGGAGCTGTTTTTT. This encodes CASSHDRGTGELFF.

This clonotype was picked up many times. This sequence joins TRBV30 and TRBJ1-2; D not certain. V lost 0 bases and J 0 bases, leaving 17 bases between the germline ends. The CDR3 has 17 amino acids. Germline CDR1 reads GTSNPN; CDR2 reads SVGIG (reference sequence). The DNA for the CDR3 is TGTGCCTGGAGTGTAGCCGAAGGGTCCAATGCTAACTATGGCTACACCTTC. Amino acid sequence: CAWSVAEGSNANYGYTF.

In regard to this clonotype: A single base separates this from a much larger clone, so it may be a read error. This chain links TRBV4-1 with TRBJ2-2; perhaps D is TRBD1 or TRBD2 (5 bases each). There are 16 residues in the CDR3. The germline CDR1 and CDR2 sequences are MGHRA and YSYEKL. DNA of the CDR3: TGCGCCAGCAGCCAAGGACGGACCCCGGGGACCGCGGAGCTGTTTTTT. Its protein is CASSQGRTPGTAELFF.

At least ten counts were recorded for this clonotype. The J gene is TRBJ1-5, the V gene TRBV10-3, with TRBD1 matching over 8 bases. CDR3 length: 15 residues. V was clipped by 10 bases and J by 0 bases; unmatched bases: 8. Germline CDR1 reads ENHRY; CDR2 reads SYGVKD. The CDR3 DNA reads as TGTGCCACCGCAGGGGGCGAGAATAGCAATCAGCCCCAGCATTTT. Amino acids: CATAGGENSNQPQHF.

The rearrangement links TRBV10-3 to TRBJ2-7; 13 positions agree with TRBD2. The germline CDR1 and CDR2 sequences are ENHRY and SYGVKD. The CDR3 sequence is 15 residues long. J lost 7 bases, V lost 3 bases, and 6 bases had no gene match. Here the CDR3 reads CAISESGTSGKEQYF. The CDR3 DNA is TGTGCCATCAGTGAAAGTGGGACTAGCGGGAAAGAGCAGTACTTC.

This clonotype was recorded a few times. This chain uses TRBV7-9 with TRBJ2-7, with D uncertain. The CDR3 loop spans 12 amino acids. Germline V gene lookup returns CDR1 SEHNR and CDR2 FQNEAQ (reference sequence). V was pared by 5 bases and J by 3 bases, with 8 bases between. CDR3 DNA sequence: TGTGCCAGCAGCCATGATGACTACGAGCAGTACTTC. Translation gives CASSHDDYEQYF.

Concerning this clonotype: With a much larger clone just one base away, this may be a read error. The V and J genes are TRBV5-1 and TRBJ1-1; a possible D gene is TRBD1 (5 bases). This CDR3 comprises 14 residues. CDR1 is SGHRS, CDR2 YFSETQ, per germline. DNA for the CDR3: TGCGCCAGCACCCCGGTGGTTCAGGGCACTGAAGATTTCTTT. Translating gives CASTPVVQGTEDFF.

This clonotype was detected a few times. The V gene is TRBV7-9, the J gene TRBJ2-5; a possible D gene is TRBD2 (6 bases). The germline V gene has CDR1 SEHNR and CDR2 FQNEAQ (reference sequence). The length of the CDR3 is 15 residues. V gave up 4 bases and J gave up 7 bases, with 19 bases separating them. CDR3 sequence (DNA): TGTGCCAGCAGCTCTTCGGGGGTGACGGCAATGACCCAGTACTTC. It yields the protein CASSSSGVTAMTQYF.